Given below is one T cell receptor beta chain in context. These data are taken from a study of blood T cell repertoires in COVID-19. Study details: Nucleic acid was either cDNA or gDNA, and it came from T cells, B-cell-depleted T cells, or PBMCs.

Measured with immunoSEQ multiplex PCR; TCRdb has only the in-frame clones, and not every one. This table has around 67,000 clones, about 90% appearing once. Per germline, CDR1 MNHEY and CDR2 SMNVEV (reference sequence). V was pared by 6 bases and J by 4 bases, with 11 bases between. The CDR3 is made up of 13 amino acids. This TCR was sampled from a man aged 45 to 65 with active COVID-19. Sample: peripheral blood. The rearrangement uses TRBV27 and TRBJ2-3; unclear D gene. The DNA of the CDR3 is TGTGCCAGCAGGTCTATTCAGGCAGATACGCAGTATTTT. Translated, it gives CASRSIQADTQYF.